This TCR beta chain derives from a study of blood T cell repertoires in COVID-19. Study in general: Samples came from the United States, Italy and Spain, spanning acute and convalescent COVID-19.

The repertoire was sequenced with immunoSEQ multiplex PCR; TCRdb's copy has only in-frame clones and lacks some. The sample includes roughly 64,000 clones, around 80% seen only once; the top ten take around 14%. This receptor was identified in a man aged 55-75 years with COVID-19, enrolled during active disease. Sequencing used peripheral blood.

The CDR3 reads CARQGDPSTNDEKLFF. CDR3 DNA sequence: TGTGCCCGACAGGGGGACCCTTCGACTAATGATGAAAAACTGTTTTTT. The V gene is TRBV30, the J gene TRBJ1-4; TRBD1 aligns across 9 bases. There are 16 residues in the CDR3. Germline trimming cut 8 bases from V and 6 bases from J; bases unmatched to any gene: 16. In germline, CDR1 is GTSNPN, CDR2 SVGIG (reference sequence). Supplemented by reference TRBV30 and TRBJ1-4, the full variable domain reads SQTIHQWPATLVQPVGSPLSLECTVEGTSNPNLYWYRQAAGRGLQLLFYSVGIGQISSEVPQNLSASRPQDRQFILSSKKLLLSDSGFYLCARQGDPSTNDEKLFFGSGTQLSVL.